The present entry profiles one T cell receptor beta chain with its context. The data were obtained in a study of T cells in Graves' hyperthyroidism and ophthalmopathy. Using RNA transcripts as the source, TCR beta CDR3 regions were amplified. RT-PCR in the first round (using the HTBI primer set) targeted the TCR CDR3. Each CDR3 protein is one row after TCRdb ran MiXCR on the multiplex PCR reads. Of about 95,000 distinct CDR3 sequences in the sample, approximately 42% are singletons; the top ten hold roughly a tenth. Trimming removed 3 bases at V and 6 bases at J, with 17 bases between. The length of the CDR3 is 15 residues. Looked up from germline, CDR1 is LNHNV and CDR2 is YYDKDF (reference sequence).

This clonotype originated in a woman aged 25 to 39 with Graves' hyperthyroidism. The chain recombines TRBV15 with TRBJ2-5, with D perhaps TRBD1 or TRBD2 (5 bases each). Material for sequencing was peripheral blood or thyroid tissue (not recorded which). The CDR3 region is CATSSSDGDRKTQYF. CDR3 sequence (DNA): TGTGCCACCAGCAGCTCGGACGGGGACCGTAAGACCCAGTACTTC.